The 10 T cell receptor beta chains below all came from one sample that was sequenced in a study of T cell changes during pregnancy in multiple sclerosis. Profiled with immunoSEQ multiplex PCR; TCRdb holds only in-frame clones, not every one. The sample yields roughly 54,000 clones, around 92% seen once. The starting material was CD4+ T cells from peripheral blood mononuclear cells, obtained after pregnancy. The receptors come from a female donor with multiple sclerosis, enrolled in a pregnancy study.

The rearrangement joins TRBV5-1 to TRBJ2-3; no definite D call. Germline V lookup: CDR1 SGHRS, CDR2 YFSETQ. The CDR3 consists of 15 residues. Trimming took 0 bases from V and 3 from J, leaving 11 bases between them. CDR3 in DNA: TGCGCCAGCAGCTTGGATGTGGTAGCAACAGATACGCAGTATTTT. Translated, it gives CASSLDVVATDTQYF.

The J gene is TRBJ1-1, the V gene TRBV9; possible D gene TRBD1, 5 bases. This CDR3 region has 14 residues. The V end was cut by 3 bases, the J end by 4 bases, with 13 bases between. Looked up from germline, CDR1 is SGDLS and CDR2 is YYNGEE. CDR3 sequence: CASSGSQGLTEAFF. In DNA form, the CDR3 reads TGTGCCAGCAGCGGAAGTCAGGGACTCACTGAAGCTTTCTTT.

The CDR3 loop is CASSPLRGNTDTQYF. For the CDR3, the DNA is TGTGCCAGCAGCCCGCTGCGGGGGAACACAGATACGCAGTATTTT. This sequence joins TRBV7-6 and TRBJ2-3; 7 bases map to TRBD2. Germline CDR1 and CDR2: SGHVS and FNYEAQ. This CDR3 is built from 15 residues. V gave up 5 bases and J gave up 2 bases; unmatched junction bases: 7. Full variable domain (rest looked up from reference TRBV7-6 and TRBJ2-3): GAGVSQSPRYKVTKRGQDVALRCDPISGHVSLYWYRQALGQGPEFLTYFNYEAQQDKSGLPNDRFSAERPEGSISTLTIQRTEQRDSAMYRCASSPLRGNTDTQYFGPGTRLTVL.

This chain connects TRBV4-2 to TRBJ1-1; perhaps TRBD1 as D (5 bases). V was trimmed by 3 bases and J by 4 bases, leaving 9 bases between them. CDR1 and CDR2 (germline): LGHNA, YNFKEQ. This CDR3 has 13 amino acids. Here the CDR3 reads CASSHDSGTEAFF. The CDR3 DNA sequence: TGTGCCAGCAGCCATGACAGTGGCACTGAAGCTTTCTTT.

V gene TRBV5-6 combines with J gene TRBJ1-5, with 7 positions matching TRBD1. There are 19 residues in the CDR3. CDR1 is SGHDT and CDR2 is YYEEEE in the germline V gene. The V gene end was trimmed by 2 bases and the J gene end by 2 bases; junction bases not matched to a gene: 16. CDR3: CASSFSPRQGRRGNQPQHF. The CDR3, as DNA: TGTGCCAGCAGCTTTTCCCCTCGACAGGGTCGTAGAGGCAATCAGCCCCAGCATTTT.

The genes are TRBV9 and TRBJ2-7, with 9 nucleotides matching TRBD1. CDR3 size: 17 residues. In germline, CDR1 is SGDLS, CDR2 YYNGEE. V lost 0 bases, J lost 3 bases, and 10 bases stayed unmatched. The CDR3 bases are TGTGCCAGCAGCGTAGCCTCCACGGGACAGGGAGGCTACGAGCAGTACTTC. This encodes CASSVASTGQGGYEQYF.

The V call is TRBV7-2, the J call TRBJ2-7; 10 bases fit TRBD2. V shed 2 bases and J 3 bases; nucleotides not matched to a gene: 1. Per the germline V gene, CDR1 is SGHTA and CDR2 is FQGNSA. The CDR3 totals 14 residues. The CDR3 spells CASSLSGGGYEQYF. In nucleotides, the CDR3 is TGTGCCAGCAGCTTAAGCGGGGGGGGCTACGAGCAGTACTTC.

CDR3 in DNA: TGTGCCAGCACGCCGGGGGGGCCGAACACTGAAGCTTTCTTT. Residues: CASTPGGPNTEAFF. The J gene is TRBJ1-1, the V gene TRBV19; perhaps TRBD1 as D (6 bases). The CDR3 has 14 residues. Trimming took off 9 bases at V and 1 base at J, with 15 bases between the two ends. Germline V gene sequence: CDR1 LNHDA, CDR2 SQIVND (reference sequence). Full variable domain (remainder filled in from reference TRBV19 and TRBJ1-1): DGGITQSPKYLFRKEGQNVTLSCEQNLNHDAMYWYRQDPGQGLRLIYYSQIVNDFQKGDIAEGYSVSREKKESFPLTVTSAQKNPTAFYLCASTPGGPNTEAFFGQGTRLTVV.

The V and J genes are TRBV27 and TRBJ1-1; a weak D match, TRBD1 (6 bases). The CDR3 has 15 residues. In germline, CDR1 is MNHEY, CDR2 SMNVEV (reference sequence). Trimming pared 5 bases from V and 5 bases from J, leaving 18 bases between. The CDR3 reads CASSPLGGARTEAFF. DNA for the CDR3: TGTGCCAGCAGTCCCTTAGGGGGGGCAAGGACTGAAGCTTTCTTT.

The chain is built from TRBV11-1 and TRBJ1-1; 8 bases line up with TRBD1. Germline CDR1 and CDR2: SGHAT and FQDESV (reference sequence). Trimming took 7 bases from V and 5 from J; bases not matched to a gene: 9. The CDR3 runs to 14 residues. In DNA, the CDR3 is TGTGCCAGCACCGTGACAGGGGTGGAGACTGAAGCTTTCTTT. This translates into CASTVTGVETEAFF.